A single sample is the source of the 8 T cell receptor gamma chains below, sequenced in a study of gamma delta lymphoproliferative disorders and STAT genes. Sequencing used genomic DNA taken from PBMCs of patients and controls. TCRdb fed the multiplex PCR reads to CATT. The sample lists about 2,200 gamma-chain clones; roughly 9.8% were seen once. Source material: blood. These receptors originate from a human donor with gamma-delta T-cell large granular lymphocyte leukemia.

This clone has more than one count but fewer than ten. The chain combines TRGV3 with TRGJ1 or TRGJ2. As TCRdb names no J gene, one was assigned here on the basis of a DNA match to germline. The CDR3 consists of 11 residues. J was trimmed by 10 bases and V by 5 bases; bases with no gene match: 8. Germline CDR1 VTNTFY, CDR2 YDVSTARD (reference sequence). CDR3 coding DNA: TGTGCCACCTGGGGCTTAAAGAAGAAACTCTTT. Protein: CATWGLKKKLF.

This clone was observed a few times. The genes are TRGV8 and TRGJ1 or TRGJ2. As TCRdb names no J gene, one was assigned here on the basis of a DNA match to germline. Germline V gene sequence: CDR1 VENAVY, CDR2 YDSYNSRV. With 0 bases clipped from V and 7 bases from J, the junction kept 6 bases outside the gene matches. The CDR3 sequence is 13 residues long. CDR3 region: CATWDRPRYKKLF. The CDR3 coding sequence is TGTGCCACCTGGGATAGGCCGAGGTATAAGAAACTCTTT.

In its sample, this clone was seen a few times. This chain links TRGV2 with TRGJP1. The J gene, left out of TCRdb, was set here by checking the DNA against germline. The germline CDR1 and CDR2 sequences are EGSNGY and YDSYNSKV. The CDR3 sequence is 17 residues long. V lost 0 bases and J lost 0; bases outside the gene matches: 7. The CDR3 sequence is CATWDGPSHTTGWFKIF. The CDR3 DNA follows: TGTGCCACCTGGGACGGGCCGAGTCATACCACTGGTTGGTTCAAGATATTT.

This clone counts as medium-sized. At the DNA level, this CDR3 is encoded by other sequences in the same sample as well. This chain links TRGV8 with TRGJP2. The J gene, not given by TCRdb, was assigned here from a germline match of the nucleotide sequence. V lost 0 bases to trimming and J lost 0 bases; unmatched junction nucleotides: 13. The CDR3 has 19 residues. The V gene's germline CDR1 is VENAVY and CDR2 YDSYNSRV. The CDR3 loop is CATWDRPHAIYSSDWIKTF. Here the CDR3 DNA reads TGTGCCACCTGGGATAGGCCCCATGCGATATATAGTAGTGATTGGATCAAGACGTTT.

This clone appeared a few times. The same CDR3 also results from other DNA sequences found in this sample. The chain uses TRGV5 and TRGJ1 or TRGJ2. TCRdb carries no J gene annotation; the J gene was assigned here by matching the DNA with germline. Unmatched junction bases numbered 4, after V lost 2 bases and J lost 12 bases. Germline V CDR1 and CDR2: VINAFY, YDVSNSKD. This CDR3 has 10 residues. The CDR3 loop is CATWDNRKLF. In nucleotides, the CDR3 is TGTGCCACCTGGGACAACAGGAAACTCTTT.

This clone was detected a few times. The rearrangement uses TRGV9 and TRGJ1 or TRGJ2. The J gene, absent from TCRdb, was called here by matching the DNA to germline. The V and J ends lost 0 bases and 3 bases, in that order; junction bases with no gene match: 8. The CDR3 runs to 15 residues. Germline V gene lookup returns CDR1 GITISATS and CDR2 ISYDGTV (reference sequence). The CDR3, as DNA: TGTGCCTTGTGGGAGGTGAGGCGGCTTTATTATAAGAAACTCTTT. It encodes CALWEVRRLYYKKLF.

The rearrangement joins TRGV4 to TRGJ1 or TRGJ2. The J gene, not given by TCRdb, was assigned here from a germline match of the nucleotide sequence. The CDR3 is 11 residues long. V lost 4 bases and J lost 9; bases outside the gene matches: 6. CDR1 EGSTGY and CDR2 YDSYTSSV come from the germline V gene. The CDR3 bases are TGTGCCACCTGGGAGCCGGTTAAGAAACTCTTT. Translated, it gives CATWEPVKKLF.

This clone occurred a few times. The chain employs TRGV2 and TRGJ1 or TRGJ2. TCRdb is silent on the J gene; assignment here came from matching the DNA to germline. CDR3 length: 12 amino acids. With V trimmed by 2 bases and J by 10 bases, 8 bases remained unmatched. Germline-derived CDR1 and CDR2 are EGSNGY and YDSYNSKV. CDR3 in amino acids: CATWDEGDKKLF. The CDR3 DNA follows: TGTGCCACCTGGGACGAGGGCGACAAGAAACTCTTT.